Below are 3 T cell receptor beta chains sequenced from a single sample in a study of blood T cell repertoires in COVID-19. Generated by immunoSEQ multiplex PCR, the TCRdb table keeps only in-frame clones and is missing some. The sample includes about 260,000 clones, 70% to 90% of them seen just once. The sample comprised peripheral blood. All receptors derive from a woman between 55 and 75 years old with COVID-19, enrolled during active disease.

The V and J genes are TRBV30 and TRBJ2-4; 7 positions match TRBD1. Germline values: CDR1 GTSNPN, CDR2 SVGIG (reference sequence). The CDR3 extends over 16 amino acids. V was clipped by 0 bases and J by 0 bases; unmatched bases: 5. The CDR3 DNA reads TGTGCCTGGAGTGTACAGGGGCTACTAGCCAAAAACATTCAGTACTTC. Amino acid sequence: CAWSVQGLLAKNIQYF.

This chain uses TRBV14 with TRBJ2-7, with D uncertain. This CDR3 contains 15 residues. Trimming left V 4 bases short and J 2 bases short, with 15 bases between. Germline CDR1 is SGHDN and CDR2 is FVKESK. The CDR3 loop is CASSLSRGEPYEQYF. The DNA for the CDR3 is TGTGCCAGCAGCCTAAGCAGAGGTGAACCCTACGAGCAGTACTTC.

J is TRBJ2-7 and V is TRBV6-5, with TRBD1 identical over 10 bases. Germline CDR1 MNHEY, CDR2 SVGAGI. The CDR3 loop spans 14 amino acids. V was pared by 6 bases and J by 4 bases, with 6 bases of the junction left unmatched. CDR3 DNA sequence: TGTGCCAGCAGCCAGACAGGGGGCCCTTACGAGCAGTACTTC. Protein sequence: CASSQTGGPYEQYF.